Below, 5 T cell receptor beta chains from the same sample are listed, as sequenced in a study of shared clonotypes between healthy human individuals. CD45RO-negative, CCR7-selected cells formed the naive CD8 fraction, which excluded terminally differentiated effector memory CD45RA+ cells. The method was immunoSEQ multiplex PCR; TCRdb's version includes in-frame clones alone and lacks a portion of them. The sample lists 500,000 to 700,000 clones, around 95% occurring once. Material: naive CD8+ T cells sorted from blood. Source of these receptors: a woman between 25 and 40 years old in good health.

V and J are TRBV13 and TRBJ2-1; maybe TRBD2 (5 bases). This CDR3 is 14 amino acids long. Per the germline V gene, CDR1 is PRHDT and CDR2 is FYEKMQ (reference sequence). V lost 3 bases, J lost 4 bases, and 10 bases lay in between. The CDR3 loop reads CASSFWTGYNEQFF. CDR3 sequence (DNA): TGTGCCAGCAGCTTTTGGACGGGATACAATGAGCAGTTCTTC.

The rearrangement joins TRBV2 to TRBJ2-7; D perhaps matches TRBD2 (6 bases). Per germline, CDR1 SNHLY and CDR2 FYNNEI. CDR3 length: 18 amino acids. Trimming left V 3 bases short and J 3 bases short, with 24 bases between. The CDR3 loop is CASSDLQGAGKLFYEQYF. CDR3 in DNA: TGTGCCAGCAGTGATCTCCAAGGGGCGGGGAAATTATTCTACGAGCAGTACTTC.

This sequence joins TRBV19 and TRBJ2-7; D remains unclear. Germline lookup yields CDR1 LNHDA and CDR2 SQIVND (reference sequence). This CDR3 has 14 amino acids. V lost 3 bases and J 6 bases, leaving 15 bases between the germline ends. The CDR3 DNA reads TGTGCCAGTAGTATTGCCTCCGCCGCCGGCGAGCAGTACTTC. Its translation: CASSIASAAGEQYF.

This chain connects TRBV5-6 to TRBJ2-1; 8 nucleotides match TRBD2. V dropped 0 bases and J dropped 8; count of bases not matched to a gene: 7. This CDR3 is built from 15 residues. Germline V CDR1 and CDR2: SGHDT, YYEEEE. CDR3 nucleotide sequence: TGTGCCAGCAGCTTGGCGGGAGGGCCGGAACATGAGCAGTTCTTC. This sequence encodes CASSLAGGPEHEQFF.

The CDR3 sequence: CASSSGDTHEQYF. The CDR3 nucleotides read TGTGCCAGCAGTTCCGGGGACACCCACGAGCAGTACTTC. V is TRBV5-4 and J is TRBJ2-7, with D perhaps TRBD1 (6 bases). This CDR3 has 13 residues. Germline V gene lookup returns CDR1 SGHNT and CDR2 YYREEE (reference sequence). Trimming pared 5 bases from V and 5 bases from J, leaving 14 bases between.